The TCR beta chain described here comes from a study of T cells in Graves' hyperthyroidism and ophthalmopathy. Whole-study findings and limits: In simple terms, a model built on 13 V-J features told ophthalmopathy apart from stable hyperthyroidism.

The ends lost 5 bases at V and 5 bases at J; junction bases unmatched: 7. The CDR3 has 15 residues. Germline CDR1 reads SGHVS; CDR2 reads FNYEAQ. Authors of the study amplified TCR beta CDR3 regions from RNA transcripts. Primed by the HTBI set, a first-round RT-PCR was run on the TCR CDR3. TCRdb re-called the multiplex PCR reads with MiXCR, one entry per CDR3 protein. Here the sample spans 600,000 to 900,000 distinct CDR3 sequences, around 15% being singletons. Concerning this clonotype itself: Antigen: not known.

Exclusion of patients followed from uncontrolled infection, other autoimmune disease, pregnancy or lactation. Source material: blood. The receptor's source is a man between 18 and 29 years old with Graves' hyperthyroidism. The chain combines TRBV7-6 with TRBJ2-3; 10 bases are a match to TRBD2. CDR3 sequence reads: CASSPLAGVKDTQYF. The CDR3 DNA reads TGTGCCAGCAGCCCCCTAGCGGGAGTCAAAGATACGCAGTATTTT.